Reported below is one T cell receptor (beta chain). As yet, its antigen is unknown. This record belongs to a study of shared clonotypes between healthy human individuals. Method: immunoSEQ multiplex PCR; TCRdb's copy keeps in-frame clones and lacks some. The sample includes 400,000 to 500,000 clones, less than 80% of them seen just once. General study points: The researchers took only blood, and tissue repertoires probably look different.

CDR1 ENHRY and CDR2 SYGVKD come from the germline V gene. This CDR3 spans 15 amino acids. The V and J ends lost 4 bases and 6 bases, in that order; junction bases with no gene match: 6. V usage is TRBV10-3 and J usage is TRBJ2-1, with TRBD1 matching over 10 bases. The material sequenced was PBMCs. The TCR sequence derives from a woman aged 40 to 50 in good health. Some clones in this sample may be carry-over from other donors' samples. The DNA of the CDR3 is TGTGCCATCAGTGGACAGGGGGCGTTGGTCAATGAGCAGTTCTTC. It specifies CAISGQGALVNEQFF.